This T cell receptor (beta chain) was retrieved from a study of blood T cell repertoires in COVID-19. Study overall: Both acute and convalescent COVID-19 samples were obtained from the United States, Italy and Spain. In each case, the material was cDNA or gDNA derived from T cells, B-cell-depleted T cells, or PBMCs.

CDR1 is SGHTS and CDR2 is YDEGEE in the germline V gene. The J segment lost 2 bases and the V segment lost 4 bases, leaving 8 bases of the junction unmatched. This CDR3 is built from 16 residues. In the original analysis: Quantification of nucleated cells was approximated via reference gene primer amplification. Using immunoSEQ multiplex PCR, the repertoire was profiled, and TCRdb retains in-frame clones only, with some absent. V and J calls and clone size are copied from that table; D and trimming were computed from the DNA. Among fewer than 110,000 clones, more than 70% were seen once, and the ten largest hold about a sixth.

V is TRBV5-8 and J is TRBJ2-1; 8 bases are a match to TRBD2. The clonotype was recovered from a woman older than 75 in a cohort sampled during active COVID-19. Sample: peripheral blood. The CDR3 nucleotides read TGTGCCAGCAGCCCCCGGGGGGGCCCCACCTACAATGAGCAGTTCTTC. It is translated as CASSPRGGPTYNEQFF.